The rows below give T cell receptor beta chains drawn from one sample of a study of vaccination effects on CD4 cells after COVID-19. Antigens for these TCRs are unknown. Profiling relied on immunoSEQ multiplex PCR, and the TCRdb table lists in-frame clones only, not all of them. The repertoire holds over 80,000 clones, with over 70% as singletons. Sequencing was performed on CD4+ T cells from PBMCs cultured with HCoV-OC43 spike peptides, taken after COVID-19 vaccination. Every receptor here comes from a human donor who received a COVID-19 vaccine. Both conserved end residues are part of each CDR3. Each record gives: D gene, V gene, clone size, J gene, CDR3 protein, CDR3 DNA. D genes are given only for firm matches. Rows may omit the clone size; those that give it use once, few, many or a size class.

>-|TRBV9|-|TRBJ1-2
CASSVSSADYGYTF
TGTGCCAGCAGCGTATCCTCGGCGGACTATGGCTACACCTTC
>TRBD1|TRBV2|-|TRBJ1-3
CASSLLRPGTGGGNTIYF
TGTGCCAGCAGTCTTCTCCGGCCCGGGACAGGGGGCGGAAACACCATATATTTT
>TRBD2|TRBV19|-|TRBJ2-2
CATRAGGFNTGELFF
TGTGCCACTCGAGCGGGGGGCTTTAACACCGGGGAGCTGTTTTTT
>-|TRBV24-1|-|TRBJ2-3
CATSVTRGGQGTDTQYF
TGTGCCACCAGTGTAACCAGGGGGGGGCAAGGCACAGATACGCAGTATTTT
>TRBD2|TRBV29-1|-|TRBJ2-2
CSVTSGGTGELFF
TGCAGCGTTACTAGCGGGGGCACCGGGGAGCTGTTTTTT
>-|TRBV10-3|-|TRBJ1-1
CATKYREVDTEAFF
TGTGCCACTAAATACAGGGAGGTTGACACTGAAGCTTTCTTT
>-|TRBV5-1|-|TRBJ2-1
CASSPPGQYNEQFF
TGCGCCAGCAGCCCCCCCGGACAGTACAATGAGCAGTTCTTC
>-|TRBV5-1|once|TRBJ1-1
CASSLGAAGTEAFF
TGCGCCAGCAGCTTAGGGGCGGCGGGCACTGAAGCTTTCTTT
>-|TRBV10-2|-|TRBJ1-1
CASSGTGQGGSAFF
TGCGCCAGCAGTGGAACGGGACAAGGTGGGTCGGCTTTCTTT
>-|TRBV6-5|-|TRBJ1-2
CATIPPGTTNGYTF
TGTGCCACAATTCCACCCGGGACTACAAATGGCTACACCTTC
>-|TRBV4-1|-|TRBJ2-1
CASSKRVGANEQFF
TGCGCCAGCAGCAAGCGGGTGGGCGCAAATGAGCAGTTCTTC
>TRBD1|TRBV19|-|TRBJ1-1
CASSLHDRDPEAFF
TGTGCCAGTAGTCTTCACGACAGGGACCCTGAAGCTTTCTTT
>-|TRBV5-4|-|TRBJ1-6
CASSLEQGGPLHF
TGTGCCAGCAGCTTGGAACAGGGCGGACCCCTCCACTTT
>-|TRBV29-1|-|TRBJ1-1
CSGLNREAFF
TGCAGCGGCCTGAATAGAGAAGCTTTCTTT
>-|TRBV5-1|few|TRBJ2-1
CASSLAAGNNEQFF
TGCGCCAGCAGCTTGGCTGCAGGTAACAATGAGCAGTTCTTC
>-|TRBV4-2|-|TRBJ2-1
CASEDRDNEQFF
TGTGCCAGCGAAGACAGAGACAATGAGCAGTTCTTC
>-|TRBV29-1|-|TRBJ2-2
CSVSLVRNTGELFF
TGCAGCGTGTCGTTGGTTCGGAACACCGGGGAGCTGTTTTTT
>TRBD2|TRBV14|-|TRBJ2-5
CASSPLFSGGLRKTQYF
TGTGCCAGCAGCCCGTTATTTAGCGGGGGCCTCAGAAAGACCCAGTACTTC
>-|TRBV7-2|-|TRBJ1-4
CASSRTGGSTNEKLFF
TGTGCCAGCAGCCGCACGGGGGGTTCAACTAATGAAAAACTGTTTTTT
>TRBD1|TRBV6-5|-|TRBJ1-2
CASSPLGQYGYTF
TGTGCCAGCAGCCCACTGGGACAGTATGGCTACACCTTC
>TRBD2|TRBV9|once|TRBJ2-1
CASSVRLLAGGVEQFF
TGTGCCAGCAGCGTACGTTTGCTAGCGGGGGGGGTTGAGCAGTTCTTC
>-|TRBV3-1/TRBV3-2|-|TRBJ2-5
CASSHRGAETQYF
TGTGCCAGCAGCCATAGGGGGGCAGAGACCCAGTACTTC
>-|TRBV18|-|TRBJ1-1
CASSPPVRAEAFF
TGTGCCAGCTCACCTCCCGTGAGGGCTGAAGCTTTCTTT
>-|TRBV7-2|-|TRBJ1-1
CASRRIVGAEAFF
TGTGCCAGCAGACGGATCGTGGGGGCTGAAGCTTTCTTT
>-|TRBV5-1|-|TRBJ2-2
CASSSRAPRTGELFF
TGCGCCAGCAGCTCAAGGGCCCCGAGGACCGGGGAGCTGTTTTTT